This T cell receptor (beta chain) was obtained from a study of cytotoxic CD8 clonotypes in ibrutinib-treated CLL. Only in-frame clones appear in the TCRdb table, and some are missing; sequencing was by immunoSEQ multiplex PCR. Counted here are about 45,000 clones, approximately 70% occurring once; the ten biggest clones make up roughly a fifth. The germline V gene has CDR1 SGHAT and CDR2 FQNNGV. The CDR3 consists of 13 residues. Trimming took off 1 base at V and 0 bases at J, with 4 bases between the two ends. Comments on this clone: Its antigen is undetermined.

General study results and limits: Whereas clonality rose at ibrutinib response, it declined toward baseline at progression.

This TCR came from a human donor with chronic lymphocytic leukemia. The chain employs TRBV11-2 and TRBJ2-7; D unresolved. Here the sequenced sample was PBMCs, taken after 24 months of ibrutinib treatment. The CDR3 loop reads CASSLGPSYEQYF. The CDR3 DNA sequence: TGTGCCAGCAGCTTAGGACCCTCCTACGAGCAGTACTTC. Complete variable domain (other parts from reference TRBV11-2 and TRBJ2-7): EAGVAQSPRYKIIEKRQSVAFWCNPISGHATLYWYQQILGQGPKLLIQFQNNGVVDDSQLPKDRFSAERLKGVDSTLKIQPAKLEDSAVYLCASSLGPSYEQYFGPGTRLTVT.